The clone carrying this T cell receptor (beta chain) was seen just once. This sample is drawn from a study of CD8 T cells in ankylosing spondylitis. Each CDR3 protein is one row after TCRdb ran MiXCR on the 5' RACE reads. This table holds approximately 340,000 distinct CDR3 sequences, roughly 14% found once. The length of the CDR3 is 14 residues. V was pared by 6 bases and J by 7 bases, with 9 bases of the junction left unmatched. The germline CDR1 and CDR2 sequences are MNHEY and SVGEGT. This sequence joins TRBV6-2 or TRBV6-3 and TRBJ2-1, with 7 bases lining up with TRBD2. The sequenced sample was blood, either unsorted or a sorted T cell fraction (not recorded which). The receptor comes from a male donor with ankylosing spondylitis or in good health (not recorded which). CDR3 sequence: CASSYSGVRNEQFF. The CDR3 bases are TGTGCCAGCAGCTACAGCGGGGTGAGGAATGAGCAGTTCTTC.